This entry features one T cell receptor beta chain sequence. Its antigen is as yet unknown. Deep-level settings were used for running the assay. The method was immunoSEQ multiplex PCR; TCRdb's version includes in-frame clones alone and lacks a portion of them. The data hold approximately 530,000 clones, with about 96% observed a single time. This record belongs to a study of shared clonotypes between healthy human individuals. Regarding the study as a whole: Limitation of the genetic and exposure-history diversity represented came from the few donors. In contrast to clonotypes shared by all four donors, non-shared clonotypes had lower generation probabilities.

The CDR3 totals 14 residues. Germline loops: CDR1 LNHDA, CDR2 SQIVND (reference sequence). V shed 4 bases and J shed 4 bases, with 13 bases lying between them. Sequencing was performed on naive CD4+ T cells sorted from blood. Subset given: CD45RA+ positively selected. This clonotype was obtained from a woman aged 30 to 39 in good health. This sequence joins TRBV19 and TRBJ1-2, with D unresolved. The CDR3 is CASSKDGLIYGYTF. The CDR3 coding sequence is TGTGCCAGTAGTAAGGACGGGTTAATCTATGGCTACACCTTC.